This TCR beta chain came from a study of Graves' ophthalmopathy and Graves' hyperthyroidism. General observations from the study: Ophthalmopathy and stable hyperthyroidism were discriminated by a 13-signature model, with 87.88% sensitivity and 70% to 84% specificity.

Moderate-to-severe activity, CAS ≥3, NOSPECS ≥4 and a duration under 3 months were seen in donors with ophthalmopathy. The diagnosis combined clinical symptoms, thyroxine, TRAb, thyroid ultrasound and orbital computed tomography scans. This clonotype came up many times. The antigen remains undetermined. This CDR3 is built from 15 residues. The germline V gene has CDR1 KGHSH and CDR2 LQKENI. Trimming took 3 bases from V and 4 from J, leaving 13 bases between them. Amplification of TCR beta CDR3 regions used RNA transcripts. The workflow started with a first-round RT-PCR run with HTBI primers and then moved on to a second-round multiplex PCR. A single record per CDR3 protein comes from TCRdb applying MiXCR to the multiplex PCR reads. The sample consists of about 400,000 distinct CDR3 sequences, about 18% of them appearing once.

This chain uses TRBV18 with TRBJ1-5, with D unclear. Sequenced sample: peripheral blood. This clonotype originated in a woman aged 18-29 years with Graves' ophthalmopathy. This CDR3 reads CASSPTDGRNQPQHF. Here the CDR3 DNA reads TGTGCCAGCTCACCGACGGACGGACGAAATCAGCCCCAGCATTTT.